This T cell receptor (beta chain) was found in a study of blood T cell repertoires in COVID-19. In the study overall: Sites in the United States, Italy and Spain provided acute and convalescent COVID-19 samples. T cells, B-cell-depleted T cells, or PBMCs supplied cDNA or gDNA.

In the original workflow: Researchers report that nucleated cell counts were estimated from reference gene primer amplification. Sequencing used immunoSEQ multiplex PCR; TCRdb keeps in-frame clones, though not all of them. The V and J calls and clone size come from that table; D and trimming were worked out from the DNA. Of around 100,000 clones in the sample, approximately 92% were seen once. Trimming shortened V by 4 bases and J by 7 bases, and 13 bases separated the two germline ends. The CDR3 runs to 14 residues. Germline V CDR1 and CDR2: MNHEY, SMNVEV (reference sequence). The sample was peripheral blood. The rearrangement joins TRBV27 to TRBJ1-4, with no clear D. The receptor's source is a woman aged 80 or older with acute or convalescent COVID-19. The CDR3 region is CASSSISTGEKLFF. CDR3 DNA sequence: TGTGCCAGCAGTTCCATATCTACCGGTGAAAAACTGTTTTTT.